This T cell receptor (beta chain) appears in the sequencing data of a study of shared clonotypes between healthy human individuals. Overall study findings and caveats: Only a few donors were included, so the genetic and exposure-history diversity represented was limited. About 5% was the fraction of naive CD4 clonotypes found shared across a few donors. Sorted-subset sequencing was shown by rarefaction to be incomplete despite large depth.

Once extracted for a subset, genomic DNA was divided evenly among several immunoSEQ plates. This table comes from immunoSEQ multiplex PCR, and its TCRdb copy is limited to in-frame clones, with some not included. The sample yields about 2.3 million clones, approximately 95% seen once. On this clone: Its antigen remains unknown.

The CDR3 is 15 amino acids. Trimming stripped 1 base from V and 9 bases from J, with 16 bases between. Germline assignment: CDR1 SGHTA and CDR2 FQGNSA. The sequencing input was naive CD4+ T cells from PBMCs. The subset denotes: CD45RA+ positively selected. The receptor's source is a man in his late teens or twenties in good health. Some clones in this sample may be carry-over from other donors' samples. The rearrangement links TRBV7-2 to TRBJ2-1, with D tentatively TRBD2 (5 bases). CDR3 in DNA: TGTGCCAGCAGCTTAGGAGGACTTACCCTACCTGAGCAGTTCTTC. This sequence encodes CASSLGGLTLPEQFF. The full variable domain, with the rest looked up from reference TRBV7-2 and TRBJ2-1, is GAGVSQSPSNKVTEKGKDVELRCDPISGHTALYWYRQSLGQGLEFLIYFQGNSAPDKSGLPSDRFSAERTGGSVSTLTIQRTQQEDSAVYLCASSLGGLTLPEQFFGPGTRLTVL.